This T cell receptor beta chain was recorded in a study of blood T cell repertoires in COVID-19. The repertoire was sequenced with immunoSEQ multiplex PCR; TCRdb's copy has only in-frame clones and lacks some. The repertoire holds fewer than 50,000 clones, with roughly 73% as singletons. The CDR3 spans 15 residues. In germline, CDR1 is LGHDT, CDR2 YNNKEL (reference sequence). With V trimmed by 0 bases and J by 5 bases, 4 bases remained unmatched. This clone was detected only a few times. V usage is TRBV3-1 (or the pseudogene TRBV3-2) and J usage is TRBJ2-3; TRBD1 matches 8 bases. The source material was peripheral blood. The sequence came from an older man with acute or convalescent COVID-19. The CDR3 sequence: CASSQDNRGLDTQYF. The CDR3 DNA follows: TGTGCCAGCAGCCAAGACAACAGGGGGTTAGATACGCAGTATTTT.